This is a list of T cell receptor beta chains from one sample in a study of immune evolution from preneoplasia to lung adenocarcinoma. Here immunoSEQ multiplex PCR was the method, and the copy in TCRdb shows in-frame clones only, minus some. This sample has 12,000 to 15,000 clones, with approximately 85% found just once. Sequenced material: FFPE lung adenocarcinoma in situ tissue. The source is a donor at least 70 years old with lung adenocarcinoma. Both conserved end residues are part of each CDR3. D genes are given only for firm matches. Some rows have no size entry. The others give once, few or many, or a class for an expanded clone.

TRBV2,TRBJ2-3,few,-,CASSEGPSTDTQYF,TGTGCCAGCAGCGAGGGACCCAGCACAGATACGCAGTATTTT
TRBV19,TRBJ2-1,few,-,CASSMRSGVRQFF,TGTGCCAGTAGTATGCGGTCGGGAGTCCGGCAGTTCTTC
TRBV30,TRBJ1-2,-,-,CAWSVSPYGYTF,TGTGCCTGGAGTGTTTCTCCCTATGGCTACACCTTC
TRBV10-2,TRBJ2-1,-,TRBD2,CASITSGNNEQFF,TGCGCCAGCATAACTAGCGGAAACAATGAGCAGTTCTTC
TRBV7-9,TRBJ2-7,once,-,CASSPYSTPLREQYF,TGTGCCAGCAGCCCCTACTCGACTCCGCTACGCGAGCAGTACTTC
TRBV19,TRBJ2-7,-,-,CASATGSMGEQYF,TGTGCCAGCGCGACTGGTTCCATGGGCGAGCAGTACTTC
TRBV5-4,TRBJ2-1,-,TRBD2,CASSAGTSGGVGNEQFF,TGTGCCAGCAGCGCCGGGACTAGCGGTGGGGTGGGGAATGAGCAGTTCTTC
TRBV2,TRBJ2-1,-,-,CASSYTGSEQFF,TGTGCCAGCAGTTACACAGGGAGTGAGCAGTTCTTC
TRBV4-2,TRBJ2-2,-,TRBD2,CASSQVREGPRTGELFF,TGTGCCAGCAGCCAAGTTCGGGAGGGCCCGAGGACCGGGGAGCTGTTTTTT
TRBV10-2,TRBJ1-5,-,-,CASTPREGHQPQHF,TGCGCCAGCACACCCAGGGAGGGACATCAGCCCCAGCATTTT
TRBV7-9,TRBJ1-1,-,-,CASSFVEGNTEAFF,TGTGCCAGCAGCTTCGTGGAAGGTAACACTGAAGCTTTCTTT
TRBV11-2,TRBJ1-1,-,-,CASSPEFLNTEAFF,TGTGCCAGCAGCCCGGAATTTTTGAACACTGAAGCTTTCTTT
TRBV28,TRBJ2-3,-,TRBD1,CASSSPGGDTQYF,TGTGCCAGCAGTTCCCCAGGGGGAGATACGCAGTATTTT
TRBV5-1,TRBJ1-2,-,TRBD1,CASSLGGTGVSGYTF,TGCGCCAGCAGCTTGGGAGGGACAGGAGTAAGCGGCTACACCTTC
TRBV9,TRBJ2-7,-,-,CASSVGLGGEQYF,TGTGCCAGCAGCGTTGGGTTGGGAGGCGAGCAGTACTTC
TRBV7-3,TRBJ1-3,-,-,CASSPRGADTIYF,TGTGCCAGCAGCCCCCGCGGGGCCGACACCATATATTTT
TRBV4-2,TRBJ2-3,-,-,CASSQQQGSRTDTQYF,TGTGCCAGCAGCCAACAGCAGGGGTCCCGCACAGATACGCAGTATTTT
TRBV16,TRBJ1-2,-,TRBD1,CASSQSGTGDYGYTF,TGTGCCAGCAGCCAATCCGGGACAGGGGACTATGGCTACACCTTC
TRBV4-2,TRBJ2-5,-,-,CASSHTGRIFQETQYF,TGTGCCAGCAGCCATACGGGACGGATTTTCCAAGAGACCCAGTACTTC
TRBV18,TRBJ2-5,-,-,CASSPQGGETQYF,TGTGCCAGCTCACCACAGGGGGGAGAGACCCAGTACTTC
TRBV19,TRBJ1-2,-,TRBD1,CASSWDRSFSYGYTF,TGTGCCAGTAGCTGGGACAGGAGTTTTTCCTATGGCTACACCTTC
TRBV25-1,TRBJ1-3,-,-,CASSESLGPGGNTIYF,TGTGCCAGCAGTGAATCTCTGGGACCGGGAGGAAACACCATATATTTT